Listed below are T cell receptor beta chains from one sample, sequenced in a study of blood T cell repertoires in COVID-19. Clones were sequenced by immunoSEQ multiplex PCR, and TCRdb holds only the in-frame ones, with some missing. The table lists 80,000 to 100,000 clones, around 74% of them singletons. Sequenced sample: peripheral blood. The receptors were sampled from a man between 70 and 80 years old with COVID-19, enrolled during active disease. Both conserved end residues are part of each CDR3. The order of the fields is J gene, clone size, D gene, V gene, CDR3 DNA, CDR3 protein. A D gene is named only where the DNA matches it firmly. Clone size is given for some rows only: seen once, a few or many times, or a class if the clone is expanded.

J: TRBJ2-7; size: -; D: TRBD1; V: TRBV2; DNA: TGTGCCAGCAGTTTCGCAACAGGGGGCGGCCGGCAGTACTTC; CDR3: CASSFATGGGRQYF
J: TRBJ2-2; size: -; D: TRBD2; V: TRBV10-3; DNA: TGTGCCTCATCGCCCCCGGGAGGGCGCGGCACCGGGGAGCTGTTTTTT; CDR3: CASSPPGGRGTGELFF
J: TRBJ2-1; size: -; D: TRBD2; V: TRBV4-3; DNA: TGCGCCAGCAGCCAAGGGCTAGCGGGCTACAATGAGCAGTTCTTC; CDR3: CASSQGLAGYNEQFF
J: TRBJ2-5; size: -; D: -; V: TRBV5-6; DNA: TGTGCCAGCAGCTTACGAGAAGGCGGGACCCAGTACTTC; CDR3: CASSLREGGTQYF
J: TRBJ2-3; size: -; D: -; V: TRBV4-2; DNA: TGTGCCAGCAGCCAAGATCTAGGGACTCCGTACACAGATACGCAGTATTTT; CDR3: CASSQDLGTPYTDTQYF
J: TRBJ2-7; size: few; D: TRBD1; V: TRBV5-1; DNA: TGCGCCAGCACCAGCGGACAGGGGATTTACGAGCAGTACTTC; CDR3: CASTSGQGIYEQYF
J: TRBJ2-3; size: -; D: TRBD1; V: TRBV30; DNA: TGTGCCTGGAGCCCACCGGGACAGGGCGAAGATACGCAGTATTTT; CDR3: CAWSPPGQGEDTQYF
J: TRBJ1-3; size: -; D: TRBD1; V: TRBV28; DNA: TGTGCCAGCAGTCCCCAGGGGGCCCCGGTTGGAGGAAACACCATATATTTT; CDR3: CASSPQGAPVGGNTIYF
J: TRBJ1-3; size: -; D: TRBD1; V: TRBV3-1/TRBV3-2; DNA: TGTGCCAGCAGCCAACAGGGGGCTGGAAACACCATATATTTT; CDR3: CASSQQGAGNTIYF
J: TRBJ2-1; size: -; D: TRBD1; V: TRBV7-2; DNA: TGTGCCAGCAGCTTGACCGGGACAGGGAACAATGAGCAGTTCTTC; CDR3: CASSLTGTGNNEQFF
J: TRBJ2-5; size: once; D: -; V: TRBV19; DNA: TGTGCCAGTAGTACAGGGAACCAAGAGACCCAGTACTTC; CDR3: CASSTGNQETQYF
J: TRBJ2-3; size: -; D: -; V: TRBV29-1; DNA: TGCAGCGTTGAAGCCCGCTTGGGGGGAAGATGGGCAGATACGCAGTATTTT; CDR3: CSVEARLGGRWADTQYF
J: TRBJ2-3; size: -; D: -; V: TRBV6-4; DNA: TGTGCCAGCAGTCTTGTGGCCGGCACAGATACGCAGTATTTT; CDR3: CASSLVAGTDTQYF
J: TRBJ1-2; size: -; D: -; V: TRBV28; DNA: TGTGCCACCCGGGACTCTAACTATGGCTACACCTTC; CDR3: CATRDSNYGYTF
J: TRBJ2-4; size: -; D: TRBD2; V: TRBV10-3; DNA: TGTGCCATCAGCGCAACTAGCGGGAGGGCCAGTATGGACATTCAGTACTTC; CDR3: CAISATSGRASMDIQYF
J: TRBJ2-2; size: -; D: -; V: TRBV2; DNA: TGTGCCAGCAGTGAAGGACTAGGTAGGGGCGCCGGGGAGCTGTTTTTT; CDR3: CASSEGLGRGAGELFF
J: TRBJ1-3; size: few; D: -; V: TRBV19; DNA: TGTGCCTCAACACCCCGTACCTCTGGAAACACCATATATTTT; CDR3: CASTPRTSGNTIYF
J: TRBJ1-2; size: -; D: TRBD1; V: TRBV5-6; DNA: TGTGCCAGCAGCTTGCGACAGGGCTACTATGGCTACACCTTC; CDR3: CASSLRQGYYGYTF